This TCR beta chain derives from a study of blood T cell repertoires in COVID-19. Study-level background: In each case, the material was cDNA or gDNA derived from T cells, B-cell-depleted T cells, or PBMCs.

The method was immunoSEQ multiplex PCR; TCRdb's version includes in-frame clones alone and lacks a portion of them. The sample lists hundreds of thousands of clones, approximately 90% occurring once. Recruitment covered some 25 US areas and drew participants whose ages spanned roughly 18 to 100 years. Clinical histories supplied by participants themselves formed the basis of cohort assignment. In Cohort 3, a recovered donor had either two negative PCRs, clearance, or symptom resolution. The CDR3 has 14 residues. Germline loops: CDR1 LNHNV, CDR2 YYDKDF (reference sequence). J lost 4 bases, V lost 2 bases, and 2 bases had no gene match.

This TCR was sampled from a man aged 40-49 years who had recovered from COVID-19. The sample taken for sequencing was PBMCs or T cells enriched from blood (not recorded which). The V call is TRBV15, the J call TRBJ2-7; 10 nucleotides match TRBD1. The CDR3 nucleotides read TGTGCCACCAGCAGATCGGGACAGGGGTACGAGCAGTACTTC. It codes for CATSRSGQGYEQYF. The whole variable domain, filled in from reference TRBV15 and TRBJ2-7, reads DAMVIQNPRYQVTQFGKPVTLSCSQTLNHNVMYWYQQKSSQAPKLLFHYYDKDFNNEADTPDNFQSRRPNTSFCFLDIRSPGLGDTAMYLCATSRSGQGYEQYFGPGTRLTVT.